This record looks at one T cell receptor (beta chain) sequence and its context. Its cognate antigen is unknown. This sample stems from a study of T cells after posttransplantation cyclophosphamide. Using immunoSEQ multiplex PCR, the repertoire was profiled, and TCRdb retains in-frame clones only, with some absent. The profile shows some 21,000 clones, nearly 99% of them singletons. The related graft donor's blood sample was taken on the day of bone marrow donation. Cells defined as naive were viable CD3+CD4+ or CD3+CD8+ and CCR7+CD45RA+CD45RO-CD95-CD27+CD28+. Study-level findings and limits: Later blood repertoires were often dominated by clones from the donor CD8+ memory compartment.

Germline loops: CDR1 GTSNPN, CDR2 SVGIG (reference sequence). The trim removed 3 bases at V and 5 bases at J, leaving 3 bases unmatched. The CDR3 extends over 13 amino acids. The chain combines TRBV30 with TRBJ2-3, with 9 bases matching TRBD2. The sequenced sample was naive CD8+ T cells sorted from PBMCs. The sequence was obtained from a man aged 40-50 years in good health, CMV-negative, and a related stem cell transplant donor. CDR3 residues: CAWRGLAKDTQYF. The CDR3 DNA is TGTGCCTGGAGGGGACTAGCAAAAGATACGCAGTATTTT.